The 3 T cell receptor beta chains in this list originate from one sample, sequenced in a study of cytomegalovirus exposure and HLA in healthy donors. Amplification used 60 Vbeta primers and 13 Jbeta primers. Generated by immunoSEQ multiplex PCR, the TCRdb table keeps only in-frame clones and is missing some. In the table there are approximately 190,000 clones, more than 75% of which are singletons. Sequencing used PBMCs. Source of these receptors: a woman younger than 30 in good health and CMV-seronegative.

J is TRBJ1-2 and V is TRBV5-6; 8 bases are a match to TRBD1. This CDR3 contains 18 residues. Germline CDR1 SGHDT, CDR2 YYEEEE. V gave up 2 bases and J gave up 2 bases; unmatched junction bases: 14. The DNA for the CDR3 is TGTGCCAGCAGCTTCTCAGGGGGCGCTTACGACCCGAACTATGGCTACACCTTC. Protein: CASSFSGGAYDPNYGYTF.

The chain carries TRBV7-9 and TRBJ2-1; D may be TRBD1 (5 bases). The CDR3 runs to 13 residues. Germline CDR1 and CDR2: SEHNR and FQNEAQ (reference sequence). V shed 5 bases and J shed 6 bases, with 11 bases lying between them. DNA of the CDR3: TGTGCCAGCAGCCCCAGGGTTCTCAATGAGCAGTTCTTC. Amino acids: CASSPRVLNEQFF.

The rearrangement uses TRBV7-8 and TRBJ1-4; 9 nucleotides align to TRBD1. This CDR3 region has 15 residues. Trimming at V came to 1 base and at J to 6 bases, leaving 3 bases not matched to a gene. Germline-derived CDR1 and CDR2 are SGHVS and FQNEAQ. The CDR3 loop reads CASSLGTGVDEKLFF. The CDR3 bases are TGTGCCAGCAGCTTAGGGACAGGGGTGGATGAAAAACTGTTTTTT.